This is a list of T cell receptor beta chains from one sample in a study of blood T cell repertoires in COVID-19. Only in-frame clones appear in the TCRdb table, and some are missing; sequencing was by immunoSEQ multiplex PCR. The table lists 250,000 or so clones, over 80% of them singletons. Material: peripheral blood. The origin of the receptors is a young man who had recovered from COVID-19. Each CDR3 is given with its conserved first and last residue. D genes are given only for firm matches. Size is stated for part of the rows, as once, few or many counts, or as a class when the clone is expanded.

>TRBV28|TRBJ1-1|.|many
TGTGCCAGCAGCTTACTTGCGGACAGATTGAACACTGAAGCTTTCTTT
CASSLLADRLNTEAFF
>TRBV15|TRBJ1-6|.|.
TGTGCCACCAGCAGAGATTTTAGGGGCAATTCACCCCTCCACTTT
CATSRDFRGNSPLHF
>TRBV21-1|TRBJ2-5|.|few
TGTGCCAGTGTGGAGGGACAGGGTTATCTTCGAGAGACCCAGTACTTC
CASVEGQGYLRETQYF
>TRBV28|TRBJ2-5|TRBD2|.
TGTGCCAGCAGAACCGTGACTAGCGGGTCACAAGAGACCCAGTACTTC
CASRTVTSGSQETQYF
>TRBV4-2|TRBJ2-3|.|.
TGTGCCAGCAGCCAAGATTACCTAGCCTCGGATACGCAGTATTTT
CASSQDYLASDTQYF
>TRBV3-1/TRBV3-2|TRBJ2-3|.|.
TGTGCCAGCAGCCAAGATAGCGGCGGCACAGATACGCAGTATTTT
CASSQDSGGTDTQYF
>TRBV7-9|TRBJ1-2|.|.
TGTGCCAGCAGCTTATCCCGCGTCCATTTTGGTGGCTACACCTTC
CASSLSRVHFGGYTF
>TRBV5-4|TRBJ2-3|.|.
TGTGCCAGCAGCCAAACGGGTCGAAACAGGAATACGCAGTATTTT
CASSQTGRNRNTQYF
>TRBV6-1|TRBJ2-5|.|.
TGTGCCAGCAGTGAGAGGTCGCAGACCCAGTACTTC
CASSERSQTQYF
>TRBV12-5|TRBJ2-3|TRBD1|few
TGTGCTAGTGGTTTGGGGACAGGGGCAGATACGCAGTATTTT
CASGLGTGADTQYF
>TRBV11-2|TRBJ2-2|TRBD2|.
TGTGCCAGCAGCTTAGAGTTAGCGGGGGGGCGAACCGGGGAGCTGTTTTTT
CASSLELAGGRTGELFF